Listed below are T cell receptor beta chains from one sample, sequenced in a study of T cells in narcolepsy. Here immunoSEQ multiplex PCR was the method, and the copy in TCRdb shows in-frame clones only, minus some. The sample gives about 24,000 clones, approximately 85% of which show up once; around 1.4% is in the top ten. Sequencing used CD45RA- memory CD4+ T cells from PBMCs. The origin of the receptors is a human donor with narcolepsy. The CDR3 runs from the conserved cysteine through the conserved F or W. Fields, in order: V gene, clone size, CDR3 protein. The size of a clone is reported for some rows only, either as once, few or many, or as a class for expanded clones.

TRBV27	once	CASSASGTRRGEQYF
TRBV14	.	CASSQDSKLASYNEQFF
TRBV10-2	.	CASSVGGRTEAFF
TRBV30	.	CAWSVLRDYGYTF
TRBV10-2	.	CATTLGGGTYEQYF
TRBV28	.	CASHEGVYGYTF
TRBV13	once	CASSWRLAGGYEQFF
TRBV7-2	few	CASSAAAGNEKLFF
TRBV7-2	.	CASSRALGQGRETQYF
TRBV2	.	CASSSDGQGNQPQHF
TRBV11-2	.	CASSLSHTEAFF
TRBV6-5	.	CASSRQAYSPLHF
TRBV5-1	once	CASSSQPTATDTQYF
TRBV5-1	.	CASSLAFGSGNTIYF
TRBV5-1	.	CASSGLAGDIGELFF
TRBV5-5	few	CASSLGPGGFYEQYF
TRBV2	.	CASSEQTLSTGELFF
TRBV18	.	CASSADIYGYTF
TRBV7-3	.	CASSPGLAGGADTQYF
TRBV5-4	.	CASSLTGANTGELFF
TRBV7-8	.	CASSLGGGSNNSPLHF
TRBV6-6	once	CASSRGPGQGNQPQHF